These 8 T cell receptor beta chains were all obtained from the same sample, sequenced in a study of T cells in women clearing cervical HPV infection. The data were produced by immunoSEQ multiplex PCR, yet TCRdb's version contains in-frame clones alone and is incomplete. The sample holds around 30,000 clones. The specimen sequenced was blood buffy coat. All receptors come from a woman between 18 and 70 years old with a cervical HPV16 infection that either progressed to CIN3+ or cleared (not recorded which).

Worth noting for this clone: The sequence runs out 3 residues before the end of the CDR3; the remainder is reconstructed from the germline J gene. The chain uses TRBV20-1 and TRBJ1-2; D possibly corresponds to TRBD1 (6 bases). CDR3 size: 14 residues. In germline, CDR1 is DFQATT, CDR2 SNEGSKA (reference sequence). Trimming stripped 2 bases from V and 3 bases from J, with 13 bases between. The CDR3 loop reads CSARNRDGDYGYTF. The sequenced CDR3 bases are TGCAGTGCTAGAAACAGGGATGGGGACTATGGC.

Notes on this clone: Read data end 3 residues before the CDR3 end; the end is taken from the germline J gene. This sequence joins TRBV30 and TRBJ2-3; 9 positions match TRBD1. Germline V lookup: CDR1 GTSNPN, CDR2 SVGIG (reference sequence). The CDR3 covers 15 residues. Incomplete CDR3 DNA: TGTGCCTGGAGTTATTATACAGGGGGCCATCAGCCG. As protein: CAWSYYTGGHQP. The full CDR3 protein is CAWSYYTGGHQPQYF.

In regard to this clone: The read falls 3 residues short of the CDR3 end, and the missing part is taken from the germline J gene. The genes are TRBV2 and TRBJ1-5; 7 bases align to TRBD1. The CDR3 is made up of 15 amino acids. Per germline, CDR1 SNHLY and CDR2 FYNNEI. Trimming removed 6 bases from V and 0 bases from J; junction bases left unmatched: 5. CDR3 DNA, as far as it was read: TGTGCCAGCAGGAGGGACAGTCATAGCAATCAGCCC. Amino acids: CASRRDSHSNQP. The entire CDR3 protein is CASRRDSHSNQPQHF.

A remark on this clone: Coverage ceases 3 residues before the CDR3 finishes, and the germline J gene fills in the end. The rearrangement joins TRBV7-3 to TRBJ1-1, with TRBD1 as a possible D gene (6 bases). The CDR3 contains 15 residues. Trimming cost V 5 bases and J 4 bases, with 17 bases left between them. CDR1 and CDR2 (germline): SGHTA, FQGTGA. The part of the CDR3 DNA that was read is TGTGCCAGCAGCCCAGACAGGTCGAGGGTCACTGAA. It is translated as CASSPDRSRVTE. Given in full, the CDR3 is CASSPDRSRVTEAFF. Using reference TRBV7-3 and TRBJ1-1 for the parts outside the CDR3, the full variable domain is GAGVSQTPSNKVTEKGKYVELRCDPISGHTALYWYRQSLGQGPEFLIYFQGTGAADDSGLPNDRFFAVRPEGSVSTLKIQRTERGDSAVYLCASSPDRSRVTEAFFGQGTRLTVV.

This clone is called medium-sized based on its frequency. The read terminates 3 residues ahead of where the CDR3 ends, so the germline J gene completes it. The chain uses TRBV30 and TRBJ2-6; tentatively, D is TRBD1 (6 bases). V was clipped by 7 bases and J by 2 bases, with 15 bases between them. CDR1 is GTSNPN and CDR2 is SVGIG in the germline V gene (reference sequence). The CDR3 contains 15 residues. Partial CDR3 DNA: TGTGCCTTTGACAGGTCCATTACTGGGGCCAACGTC. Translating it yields CAFDRSITGANV. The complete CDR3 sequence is CAFDRSITGANVLTF.

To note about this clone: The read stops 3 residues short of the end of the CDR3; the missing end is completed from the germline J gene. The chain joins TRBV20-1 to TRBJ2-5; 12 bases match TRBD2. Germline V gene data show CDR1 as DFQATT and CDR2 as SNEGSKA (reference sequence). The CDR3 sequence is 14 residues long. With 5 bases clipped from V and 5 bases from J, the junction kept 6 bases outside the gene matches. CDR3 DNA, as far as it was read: TGCAGTGCTCCTAGCGGGAGGGCCTCCGAGACC. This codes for CSAPSGRASET. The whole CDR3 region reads CSAPSGRASETQYF.

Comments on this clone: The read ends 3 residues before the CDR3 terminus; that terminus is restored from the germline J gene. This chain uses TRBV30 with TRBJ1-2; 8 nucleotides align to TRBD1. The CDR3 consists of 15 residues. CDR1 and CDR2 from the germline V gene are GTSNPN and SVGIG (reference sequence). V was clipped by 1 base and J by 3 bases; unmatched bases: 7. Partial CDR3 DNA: TGTGCCTGGAGTGCCCAGGGGGCACTATACTATGGC. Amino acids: CAWSAQGALYYG. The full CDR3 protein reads CAWSAQGALYYGYTF.

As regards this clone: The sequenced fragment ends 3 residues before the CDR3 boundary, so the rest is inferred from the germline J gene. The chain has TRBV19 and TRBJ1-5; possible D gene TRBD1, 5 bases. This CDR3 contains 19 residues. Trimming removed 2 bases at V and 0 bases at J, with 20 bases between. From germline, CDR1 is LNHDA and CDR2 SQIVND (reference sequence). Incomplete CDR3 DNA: TGTGCCAGTAGTATACGCAGGGTAGGAGGGTTATATAGCAATCAGCCC. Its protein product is CASSIRRVGGLYSNQP. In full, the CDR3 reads CASSIRRVGGLYSNQPQHF. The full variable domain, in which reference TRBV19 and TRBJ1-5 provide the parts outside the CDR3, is DGGITQSPKYLFRKEGQNVTLSCEQNLNHDAMYWYRQDPGQGLRLIYYSQIVNDFQKGDIAEGYSVSREKKESFPLTVTSAQKNPTAFYLCASSIRRVGGLYSNQPQHFGDGTRLSIL.